The 15 T cell receptor beta chains reported below all come from one sample, sequenced in a study of metastatic and nonmetastatic thyroid tumors. Each patient came to thyroid surgery without any prior treatment (of any kind). TCRdb reanalyzed the PCR reads with MiXCR. The sample has 23,000 or so clones, 28% seen once. Sequenced material: tumor tissue. The receptors shown here come from a male donor with papillary thyroid cancer or a benign thyroid nodule (not recorded which). Some clones in this sample may be carry-over from other donors' samples.

The chain carries TRBV6-1 and TRBJ1-2, with 7 nucleotides matching TRBD1. The V and J ends lost 5 bases and 4 bases, in that order; junction bases with no gene match: 10. The CDR3 covers 15 residues. Germline V CDR1 and CDR2: MNHNS, SASEGT. CDR3 sequence: CASSPPGQISYGYTF. In nucleotides, the CDR3 is TGTGCCAGCAGTCCCCCGGGACAGATTTCCTATGGCTACACCTTC.

The chain couples TRBV15 to TRBJ1-6; D remains ambiguous. CDR3 size: 13 residues. Germline loops: CDR1 LNHNV, CDR2 YYDKDF (reference sequence). V lost 6 bases and J 8 bases, leaving 11 bases between the germline ends. For the CDR3, the DNA is TGTGCCACCAGTGTGAGGGTGGATTCACCCCTCCACTTT. Translated, it gives CATSVRVDSPLHF.

In this sample, this clone turned up a few times. The chain employs TRBV12-3 or TRBV12-4 and TRBJ2-7; D remains ambiguous. The V and J ends lost 5 bases and 7 bases respectively, with 21 bases between them. This CDR3 region has 15 residues. CDR3 nucleotides: TGTGCCAGCAGTCCCTACAAGACCGTGTTAGGAGAGCAGTACTTC. As protein: CASSPYKTVLGEQYF.

The rearrangement links TRBV5-1 to TRBJ1-3; 8 nucleotides line up with TRBD1. The CDR3 extends over 16 amino acids. The J segment lost 2 bases and the V segment lost 1 base, leaving 5 bases of the junction unmatched. Germline CDR1 and CDR2: SGHRS and YFSETQ. CDR3 nucleotides: TGCGCCAGCAGCTTGCCTAAACAGGGGGCTGGAAACACCATATATTTT. Translating gives CASSLPKQGAGNTIYF.

On this clone: The junction differs from germline at one of its ends, possibly a read error. The chain employs TRBV4-2 and TRBJ1-6; D gene ambiguous. This CDR3 spans 14 amino acids. The germline V gene encodes CDR1 LGHNA and CDR2 YNFKEQ. The CDR3 spells CANSQGVFHSPLHF. In nucleotides, the CDR3 is TGTGCCAACAGCCAAGGAGTTTTCCATTCACCCCTCCACTTT.

The gene calls are TRBV2 and TRBJ1-2; possibly TRBD1 for D (6 bases). Trimming stripped 6 bases from V and 6 bases from J, with 14 bases between. This CDR3 is 13 amino acids long. In germline, CDR1 is SNHLY, CDR2 FYNNEI. The CDR3 spells CASRRWDNHGYTF. The CDR3 bases are TGTGCCAGCAGGCGGTGGGACAATCATGGCTACACCTTC. Supplemented by reference TRBV2 and TRBJ1-2, the full variable domain reads EPEVTQTPSHQVTQMGQEVILRCVPISNHLYFYWYRQILGQKVEFLVSFYNNEISEKSEIFDDQFSVERPDGSNFTLKIRSTKLEDSAMYFCASRRWDNHGYTFGSGTRLTVV.

The gene calls are TRBV7-8 and TRBJ2-7; 9 bases are a match to TRBD2. CDR1 is SGHVS, CDR2 FQNEAQ, per germline. J lost 3 bases, V lost 1 base, and 4 bases had no gene match. The CDR3 has 15 residues. The CDR3: CASSLEAGGLYEQYF. The CDR3, as DNA: TGTGCCAGCAGCTTAGAGGCGGGGGGGCTCTACGAGCAGTACTTC.

This chain uses TRBV5-1 with TRBJ1-6; D is unresolved. The V and J ends lost 2 bases and 5 bases respectively, with 14 bases between them. Germline-derived CDR1 and CDR2 are SGHRS and YFSETQ. This CDR3 region has 16 residues. CDR3 nucleotides: TGCGCCAGCAGCTTTTCGGCGGTAATAGATAATTCACCCCTCCACTTT. Translation gives CASSFSAVIDNSPLHF.

The gene calls are TRBV27 and TRBJ1-1; D not certain. Germline CDR1 reads MNHEY; CDR2 reads SMNVEV (reference sequence). Deletions cut 5 bases from V and 3 bases from J, with 10 bases between. The CDR3 totals 13 residues. The CDR3 region is CASSISKYTEAFF. The CDR3 DNA reads as TGTGCCAGCAGTATCTCCAAGTACACTGAAGCTTTCTTT.

Relative to its sample, this clone is medium-sized (0.01 to 0.1%). The chain links TRBV6-1 to TRBJ1-1; no clear D. There are 15 residues in the CDR3. Trimming pared 6 bases from V and 0 bases from J, leaving 14 bases between. Germline V gives CDR1 MNHNS, CDR2 SASEGT. CDR3 amino acids: CASSLSADMNTEAFF. CDR3 nucleotides: TGTGCCAGCAGCCTTTCGGCGGATATGAACACTGAAGCTTTCTTT.

The rearrangement links TRBV12-3 or TRBV12-4 to TRBJ2-7; D is possibly TRBD1 (5 bases). V was trimmed by 7 bases and J by 3 bases, leaving 19 bases between them. The CDR3 contains 15 residues. The CDR3 DNA follows: TGTGCCAGCACCCCAGGGATTCAGGGTGTCTACGAGCAGTACTTC. It translates to CASTPGIQGVYEQYF.

In its sample, this clone ranks as medium-sized (0.01 to 0.1%). The rearrangement links TRBV2 to TRBJ2-7, with TRBD1 matching over 12 bases. CDR3 length: 14 residues. Germline values: CDR1 SNHLY, CDR2 FYNNEI. Trimming cost V 5 bases and J 7 bases; bases outside gene matches: 6. The DNA of the CDR3 is TGTGCCAGCAGTAAGGGACAGGGGGCTGGGGAGCAGTACTTC. It encodes CASSKGQGAGEQYF.

The J gene is TRBJ2-7, the V gene TRBV6-2 or TRBV6-3, with D unclear. The CDR3 has 14 amino acids. CDR1 is MNHEY and CDR2 is SVGEGT in the germline V gene. The V gene lost 0 bases and the J gene lost 5 bases, with 11 bases spanning the gap. CDR3 region: CASSYSPVRDEQYF. The CDR3 region has the DNA TGTGCCAGCAGTTACTCTCCAGTCCGGGACGAGCAGTACTTC.

The chain is built from TRBV4-2 and TRBJ1-2; D may be TRBD1 (5 bases). Trimming took off 2 bases at V and 5 bases at J, with 21 bases between the two ends. The CDR3 has 17 amino acids. Germline V gene lookup returns CDR1 LGHNA and CDR2 YNFKEQ. The CDR3 DNA reads as TGTGCCAGCAGCCAAATCACTGCCGGGACGGGTGGATATGGCTACACCTTC. As protein: CASSQITAGTGGYGYTF.

This clone has more than one count but fewer than ten. The chain employs TRBV12-3 or TRBV12-4 and TRBJ2-1; 7 bases agree with TRBD1. Unmatched junction bases numbered 7, after V lost 8 bases and J lost 6 bases. CDR3 length: 13 residues. The CDR3 DNA reads TGTGCCAGCGGACAGGAGAATCGCAATGAGCAGTTCTTC. It codes for CASGQENRNEQFF.